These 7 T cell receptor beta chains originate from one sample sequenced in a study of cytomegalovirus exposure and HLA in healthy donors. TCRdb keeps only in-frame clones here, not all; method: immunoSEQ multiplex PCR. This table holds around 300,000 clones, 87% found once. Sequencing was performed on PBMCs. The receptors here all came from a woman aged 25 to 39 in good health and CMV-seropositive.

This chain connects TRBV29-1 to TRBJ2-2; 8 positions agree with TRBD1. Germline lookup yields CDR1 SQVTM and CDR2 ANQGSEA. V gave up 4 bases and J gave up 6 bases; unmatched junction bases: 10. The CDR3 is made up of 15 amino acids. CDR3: CSVAGGSISAGELFF. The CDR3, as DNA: TGCAGCGTTGCAGGGGGCTCTATAAGCGCCGGGGAGCTGTTTTTT.

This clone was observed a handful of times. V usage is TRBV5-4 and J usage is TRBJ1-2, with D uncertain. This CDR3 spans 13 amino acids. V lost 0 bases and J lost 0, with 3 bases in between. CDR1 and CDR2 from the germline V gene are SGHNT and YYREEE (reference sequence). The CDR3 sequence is CASSLVANYGYTF. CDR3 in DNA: TGTGCCAGCAGCTTGGTCGCTAACTATGGCTACACCTTC. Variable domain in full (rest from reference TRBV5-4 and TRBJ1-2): ETGVTQSPTHLIKTRGQQVTLRCSSQSGHNTVSWYQQALGQGPQFIFQYYREEENGRGNFPPRFSGLQFPNYSSELNVNALELDDSALYLCASSLVANYGYTFGSGTRLTVV.

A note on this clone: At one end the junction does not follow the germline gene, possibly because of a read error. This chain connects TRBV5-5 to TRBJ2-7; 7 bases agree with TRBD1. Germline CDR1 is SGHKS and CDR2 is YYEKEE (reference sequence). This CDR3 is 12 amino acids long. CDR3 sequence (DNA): TGTGCCAGCAGCCTATCCGGGGACAGAAGGGACTTC. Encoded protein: CASSLSGDRRDF.

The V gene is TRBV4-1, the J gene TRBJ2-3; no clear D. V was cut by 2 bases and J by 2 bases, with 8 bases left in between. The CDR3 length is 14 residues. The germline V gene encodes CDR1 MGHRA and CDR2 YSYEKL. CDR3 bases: TGCGCCAGCAGCCAAAGGACCCTCACAGATACGCAGTATTTT. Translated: CASSQRTLTDTQYF.

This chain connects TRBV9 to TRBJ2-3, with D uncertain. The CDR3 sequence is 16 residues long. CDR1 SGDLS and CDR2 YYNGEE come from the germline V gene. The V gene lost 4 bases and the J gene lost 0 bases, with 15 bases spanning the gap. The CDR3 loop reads CASSPRPDGSTDTQYF. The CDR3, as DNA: TGTGCCAGCAGCCCCCGACCCGACGGTAGCACAGATACGCAGTATTTT.

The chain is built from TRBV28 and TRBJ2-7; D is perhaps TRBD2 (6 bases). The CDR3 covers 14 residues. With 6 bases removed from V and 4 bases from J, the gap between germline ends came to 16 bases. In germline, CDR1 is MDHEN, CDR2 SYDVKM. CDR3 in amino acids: CASRIQGGGYEQYF. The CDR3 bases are TGTGCCAGCAGGATCCAGGGAGGTGGGTACGAGCAGTACTTC.

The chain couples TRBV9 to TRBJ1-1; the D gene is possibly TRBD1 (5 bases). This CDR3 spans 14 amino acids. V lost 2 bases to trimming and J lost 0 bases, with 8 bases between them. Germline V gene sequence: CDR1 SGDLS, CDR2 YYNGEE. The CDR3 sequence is CASSVTGLNTEAFF. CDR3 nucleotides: TGTGCCAGCAGCGTTACAGGTTTGAACACTGAAGCTTTCTTT.